The rows below give T cell receptor beta chains drawn from one sample of a study of cytomegalovirus exposure and HLA in healthy donors. The table came from immunoSEQ multiplex PCR; TCRdb's copy has only in-frame clones and leaves some out. The sample carries 100,000 or so clones, approximately 86% recorded once. Sequences were obtained from PBMCs. These receptor sequences come from a woman between 18 and 30 years old in good health and CMV-seropositive. CDR3s include the opening cysteine and the closing phenylalanine or tryptophan. The order of the fields is clone size, V gene, D gene, J gene, CDR3 protein, CDR3 DNA. A D gene is named only where the DNA matches it firmly. Only part of the rows carry a size: once, few, many, or a class if the clone is expanded.

>-|TRBV11-2|TRBD1|TRBJ1-2
CASSLDWTGGGNGYTF
TGTGCCAGCAGCTTAGATTGGACAGGGGGCGGGAATGGCTACACCTTC
>few|TRBV6-4|-|TRBJ2-3
CASSTGVSTDTQYF
TGTGCCAGCAGCACGGGGGTATCCACAGATACGCAGTATTTT
>-|TRBV7-8|-|TRBJ2-2
CASSLEQVNTGELFF
TGTGCCAGCAGCTTAGAACAGGTGAACACCGGGGAGCTGTTTTTT
>-|TRBV5-6|-|TRBJ1-1
CASSLALGAGAEAFF
TGTGCCAGCAGCTTGGCCCTGGGGGCCGGCGCTGAAGCTTTCTTT
>few|TRBV15|TRBD1|TRBJ2-7
CATSRGGQGNEQYF
TGTGCCACCAGCCGAGGGGGACAGGGGAACGAGCAGTACTTC
>-|TRBV2|-|TRBJ2-3
CASSAGTDTQYF
TGTGCCAGCAGCGCGGGCACAGATACGCAGTATTTT
>-|TRBV10-2|-|TRBJ1-1
CASSERQQRAFF
TGCGCCAGCAGTGAGAGACAACAGCGGGCTTTCTTT
>-|TRBV10-2|TRBD1|TRBJ2-2
CASSGFGTGNTGELFF
TGCGCCAGCAGTGGATTTGGGACAGGGAACACCGGGGAGCTGTTTTTT
>-|TRBV19|-|TRBJ1-3
CAIHGRTVGNTIYF
TGTGCCATCCACGGCAGGACAGTCGGAAACACCATATATTTT
>-|TRBV5-1|-|TRBJ1-1
CASSLGRGSYTEAFF
TGCGCCAGCAGCTTGGGTCGGGGGAGTTACACTGAAGCTTTCTTT
>once|TRBV6-5|-|TRBJ2-7
CASTNGRGSYEQYF
TGTGCCAGCACCAACGGGCGGGGATCCTACGAGCAGTACTTC
>-|TRBV28|TRBD1|TRBJ1-5
CASSWTGRKDQPQHF
TGTGCCAGCAGTTGGACAGGGCGAAAGGATCAGCCCCAGCATTTT
>-|TRBV28|-|TRBJ1-2
CASSRDAGGYTF
TGTGCCAGTTCAAGGGACGCGGGAGGCTACACCTTC
>few|TRBV21-1|-|TRBJ1-2
CASNPNRVYGYTF
TGTGCCAGCAACCCCAACAGGGTCTATGGCTACACCTTC
>many|TRBV7-6|-|TRBJ2-1
CASSFLTGDSYNEQFF
TGTGCCAGCAGCTTTCTGACGGGGGACTCCTACAATGAGCAGTTCTTC
>-|TRBV21-1|-|TRBJ2-7
CASSKGVWDRAHEQYF
TGTGCCAGCAGCAAAGGTGTGTGGGACAGGGCGCACGAGCAGTACTTC
>-|TRBV30|TRBD2|TRBJ2-1
CAWSVLSGIIDNEQFF
TGTGCCTGGAGTGTACTGAGCGGGATTATCGACAATGAGCAGTTCTTC
>-|TRBV15|TRBD1|TRBJ1-4
CATSSDRGRDEKLFF
TGTGCCACCAGCAGTGACAGGGGGCGCGATGAAAAACTGTTTTTT
>-|TRBV5-1|-|TRBJ2-1
CASSLVSDNEQFF
TGCGCCAGCAGCTTGGTATCAGACAATGAGCAGTTCTTC
>-|TRBV7-3|TRBD2|TRBJ2-1
CASSLKLAGVNEQFF
TGTGCCAGCAGCTTAAAACTAGCGGGAGTCAATGAGCAGTTCTTC
>-|TRBV9|TRBD1|TRBJ1-5
CASSVEQGGPQHF
TGTGCCAGCAGCGTAGAACAGGGGGGGCCCCAGCATTTT
>-|TRBV29-1|TRBD2|TRBJ2-7
CSVDGLANSYEQYF
TGCAGCGTTGATGGACTAGCGAATTCCTACGAGCAGTACTTC
>-|TRBV10-2|-|TRBJ2-7
CASSDTGFEQYF
TGCGCCAGCAGTGATACAGGGTTCGAGCAGTACTTC
>-|TRBV19|-|TRBJ1-2
CASRDDRTNYGYTF
TGTGCCAGTAGAGACGACAGGACAAACTATGGCTACACCTTC
>-|TRBV19|-|TRBJ1-5
CASSEAREMGANQPQHF
TGTGCCAGTAGTGAGGCGAGGGAAATGGGGGCAAATCAGCCCCAGCATTTT
>-|TRBV28|-|TRBJ1-5
CASSSHLLTGQPQHF
TGTGCCAGCAGTTCCCATCTTCTTACGGGTCAGCCCCAGCATTTT
>few|TRBV28|TRBD1|TRBJ1-1
CASSGWDRSRSPENTEAFF
TGTGCCAGCAGTGGGTGGGACAGGAGTCGATCCCCCGAGAACACTGAAGCTTTCTTT
>-|TRBV11-1|TRBD2|TRBJ2-5
CASSPTGERGETQYF
TGTGCCAGCAGCCCGACGGGAGAGCGGGGAGAGACCCAGTACTTC
>-|TRBV5-4|TRBD1|TRBJ1-6
CASSLAQGSSYNSPLHF
TGTGCCAGCAGCTTGGCACAGGGGAGCTCCTATAATTCACCCCTCCACTTT
>-|TRBV28|-|TRBJ1-5
CASSFVAFNQPQHF
TGTGCCAGCAGTTTCGTGGCATTTAATCAGCCCCAGCATTTT
>once|TRBV10-3|-|TRBJ1-3
CAIRPTGSGNTIYF
TGTGCCATCAGACCGACAGGCTCTGGAAACACCATATATTTT
>-|TRBV28|TRBD1|TRBJ2-7
CATNSPGTGIGYEQYF
TGTGCCACCAACTCCCCCGGGACAGGGATCGGATACGAGCAGTACTTC
>-|TRBV2|TRBD2|TRBJ2-5
CASSELGLAGGRKTQYF
TGTGCCAGCAGTGAATTGGGACTAGCGGGGGGGAGAAAGACCCAGTACTTC
>-|TRBV10-2|-|TRBJ1-4
CASSDQGPTNEKLFF
TGCGCCAGCAGTGACCAGGGCCCAACTAATGAAAAACTGTTTTTT
>-|TRBV4-1|-|TRBJ1-6
CASSHHVLRGRSYNSPLHF
TGCGCCAGCAGCCACCATGTTCTCAGGGGTCGCTCCTATAATTCACCCCTCCACTTT
>-|TRBV9|TRBD1|TRBJ1-5
CASSREDRGNNQPQHF
TGTGCCAGCAGCAGAGAAGACAGGGGAAACAATCAGCCCCAGCATTTT
>-|TRBV18|TRBD1|TRBJ2-5
CASSHGTEETQYF
TGTGCCAGCTCACACGGGACAGAAGAGACCCAGTACTTC
>-|TRBV27|-|TRBJ1-3
CASPAAKQASSGNTIYF
TGTGCCAGCCCGGCTGCCAAACAGGCGAGCTCTGGAAACACCATATATTTT
>-|TRBV11-3|TRBD1|TRBJ1-2
CASSFRGSYGYTF
TGTGCCAGCAGCTTCAGGGGGAGCTATGGCTACACCTTC
>few|TRBV5-1|-|TRBJ2-2
CASSPGELGGELFF
TGCGCCAGCAGCCCAGGGGAACTGGGCGGGGAGCTGTTTTTT
>-|TRBV11-3|-|TRBJ2-4
CASSLGGGTKNIQYF
TGTGCCAGCAGCTTGGGGGGTGGGACCAAAAACATTCAGTACTTC
>-|TRBV5-1|-|TRBJ2-3
CASLSGRGGPLTDTQYF
TGCGCCAGCCTCTCCGGAAGGGGAGGTCCGTTGACAGATACGCAGTATTTT
>-|TRBV30|-|TRBJ1-1
CAWSPFVVDTEAFF
TGTGCCTGGAGTCCCTTTGTAGTGGACACTGAAGCTTTCTTT
>-|TRBV7-8|TRBD2|TRBJ2-5
CASSPRTSGAPYQETQYF
TGTGCCAGCAGCCCCAGGACTAGCGGGGCCCCGTACCAAGAGACCCAGTACTTC